This paragraph covers one T cell receptor beta chain sequence. Its cognate antigen is unknown. This sample is part of a study of blood T cells in healthy people across ages. Study observations and caveats: Naive CD4+ cell counts and diversity both ran higher in long-lived than in aged donors.

V dropped 4 bases and J dropped 4; count of bases not matched to a gene: 9. The germline V gene has CDR1 SQVTM and CDR2 ANQGSEA. CDR3 size: 14 residues. Sample-barcoded 5' priming and a J-beta primer mix drove a second PCR of roughly 6 to 12 cycles. TCRdb re-derived calls from the 5' RACE reads in MiXCR, one entry per CDR3 protein. The sample has around 900,000 distinct CDR3 sequences; roughly 47% are singletons. The TCR was taken from a woman aged 55-70 years in good health. The J gene is TRBJ1-1, the V gene TRBV29-1, with 7 bases lining up with TRBD1. Sequenced: blood. In nucleotides, the CDR3 is TGCAGCGTTGGAGTGCGGCAGGGGGGCACTGAAGCTTTCTTT. Translated: CSVGVRQGGTEAFF.